These 26 T cell receptor beta chains originate from one sample sequenced in a study of graft-versus-host responses after intestinal transplantation. Their specific antigens are unknown. The method was immunoSEQ multiplex PCR; TCRdb's version includes in-frame clones alone and lacks a portion of them. The sample yields some 90,000 clones, around 90% seen once. Source: unstimulated CD8+ T cells sorted from spleen or lymph node cells, taken before transplant. These receptors all stem from a human donor who was the organ donor for an intestinal transplant.

This chain joins TRBV28 and TRBJ1-5; 9 nucleotides line up with TRBD1. This CDR3 has 18 amino acids. The V gene end was trimmed by 4 bases and the J gene end by 0 bases; junction bases not matched to a gene: 10. From germline, CDR1 is MDHEN and CDR2 SYDVKM. DNA for the CDR3: TGTGCCAGCAGTTCCCCCCGGACAGGGGACTATAGCAATCAGCCCCAGCATTTT. Encoded protein: CASSSPRTGDYSNQPQHF.

The gene calls are TRBV6-6 and TRBJ1-1; the D gene is possibly TRBD1 (5 bases). The CDR3 length is 12 residues. Germline CDR1 is MNHNY and CDR2 is SVGAGI (reference sequence). Trimming removed 2 bases at V and 5 bases at J, with 6 bases between. The CDR3 reads CASSYGGTEAFF. CDR3 nucleotide sequence: TGTGCCAGCAGTTACGGGGGGACTGAAGCTTTCTTT.

This chain uses TRBV19 with TRBJ2-4; no clear D. This CDR3 has 13 residues. Germline CDR1 reads LNHDA; CDR2 reads SQIVND (reference sequence). V shed 3 bases and J shed 2 bases, with 5 bases lying between them. The CDR3: CASSINTKNIQYF. In DNA, the CDR3 is TGTGCCAGTAGTATCAACACCAAAAACATTCAGTACTTC.

CDR3: CASSLAVAGADEQFF. The DNA for the CDR3 is TGCGCCAGCAGCTTGGCCGTAGCGGGGGCCGATGAGCAGTTCTTC. The chain links TRBV5-1 to TRBJ2-1; 9 bases agree with TRBD2. The ends lost 0 bases at V and 8 bases at J; junction bases unmatched: 6. This CDR3 contains 15 residues. Germline V gene lookup returns CDR1 SGHRS and CDR2 YFSETQ.

J is TRBJ2-7 and V is TRBV25-1, with 7 bases that match TRBD1. This CDR3 has 12 residues. V was pared by 6 bases and J by 3 bases, with 2 bases of the junction left unmatched. Germline V gene data show CDR1 as MGHDK and CDR2 as SYGVNS. CDR3: CASSRQGYEQYF. The CDR3 bases are TGTGCCAGCAGCCGACAGGGCTACGAGCAGTACTTC.

For the CDR3, the DNA is TGTGCCAGTAGTTGGGGGACAGAGACCTACGAGCAGTACTTC. Translating gives CASSWGTETYEQYF. The chain carries TRBV19 and TRBJ2-7; 7 positions match TRBD1. CDR1 is LNHDA, CDR2 SQIVND, per germline (reference sequence). V was pared by 5 bases and J by 2 bases, with 6 bases of the junction left unmatched. The CDR3 extends over 14 amino acids.

This chain uses TRBV27 with TRBJ1-6; TRBD1 matches at 7 bases. The ends lost 7 bases at V and 7 bases at J; junction bases unmatched: 13. The CDR3 spans 16 residues. Per germline, CDR1 MNHEY and CDR2 SMNVEV (reference sequence). This CDR3 is CASTKSGTAKNSPLHF. The CDR3 DNA follows: TGTGCCAGCACCAAATCAGGGACAGCTAAAAATTCACCCCTCCACTTT.

In its sample, this clone was seen a few times. V gene TRBV7-3 combines with J gene TRBJ2-3, with TRBD2 matching over 8 bases. V shed 0 bases and J 7 bases; nucleotides not matched to a gene: 12. The CDR3 length is 17 residues. The germline gives CDR1 SGHTA, CDR2 FQGTGA. The CDR3 DNA reads TGTGCCAGCAGCTTAACTGGCGGTAGCGGGGTCTCACATACGCAGTATTTT. Its protein is CASSLTGGSGVSHTQYF.

The chain has TRBV18 and TRBJ2-2; D unclear. The V end lost 6 bases, the J end lost 4 bases, and 15 bases lay between the germline ends. This CDR3 has 15 amino acids. Germline lookup yields CDR1 KGHSH and CDR2 LQKENI. CDR3 sequence (DNA): TGTGCCAGCTCTACCGGTGCGAGGTCCACCGGGGAGCTGTTTTTT. Protein: CASSTGARSTGELFF.

The chain carries TRBV6-1 and TRBJ2-7, with 8 nucleotides matching TRBD1. J was trimmed by 7 bases and V by 8 bases; bases with no gene match: 7. The CDR3 totals 12 residues. In germline, CDR1 is MNHNS, CDR2 SASEGT. The CDR3 here is CASCWTGREQYF. CDR3 nucleotides: TGTGCCAGCTGTTGGACAGGGAGGGAGCAGTACTTC.

This chain connects TRBV4-3 to TRBJ1-6; D ambiguous. The length of the CDR3 is 14 residues. V dropped 2 bases and J dropped 5 bases, with 7 bases sitting between them. Germline V gene sequence: CDR1 LGHNA, CDR2 YSLEER. CDR3 in amino acids: CASSQWRDNSPLHF. CDR3 sequence (DNA): TGCGCCAGCAGCCAATGGAGGGATAATTCACCCCTCCACTTT.

This rearrangement joins TRBV7-3 to TRBJ2-7; 7 nucleotides align to TRBD2. The CDR3 consists of 14 residues. The germline CDR1 and CDR2 sequences are SGHTA and FQGTGA. With V trimmed by 5 bases and J by 2 bases, 6 bases remained unmatched. CDR3 nucleotides: TGTGCCAGCAGCGCCGGGGGACTACCCTACGAGCAGTACTTC. The encoded protein is CASSAGGLPYEQYF.

The chain couples TRBV28 to TRBJ2-5, with TRBD1 matching 11 bases. V shed 2 bases, J shed 7 bases, and the junction held 15 bases outside the gene matches. This CDR3 contains 18 residues. The V gene's germline CDR1 is MDHEN and CDR2 SYDVKM. CDR3 region: CASSLLGDRGSLRGTQYF. CDR3 DNA sequence: TGTGCCAGCAGTTTACTGGGGGACAGGGGGTCTTTAAGGGGGACCCAGTACTTC.

Comments on this clone: The sample carries other DNA sequences with the same CDR3. The J gene is TRBJ1-6, the V gene TRBV9; D is unclear. Trimming removed 0 bases from V and 5 bases from J, with 3 bases in between. The germline V gene encodes CDR1 SGDLS and CDR2 YYNGEE. This CDR3 is 13 amino acids long. Here the CDR3 DNA reads TGTGCCAGCAGCGTAGGAGATAATTCACCCCTCCACTTT. Amino acids: CASSVGDNSPLHF.

The chain is built from TRBV5-6 and TRBJ1-2; the match to TRBD1 covers 9 bases. V was pared by 3 bases and J by 4 bases, with 13 bases of the junction left unmatched. The CDR3 spans 17 residues. CDR1 SGHDT and CDR2 YYEEEE come from the germline V gene. CDR3 sequence: CASSSPGQGLLGYGYTF. In DNA form, the CDR3 reads TGTGCCAGCAGCTCACCGGGACAGGGACTTCTGGGCTATGGCTACACCTTC.

The chain has TRBV4-1 and TRBJ1-2; 9 nucleotides agree with TRBD1. J was trimmed by 6 bases and V by 3 bases; bases with no gene match: 8. The CDR3 length is 15 residues. CDR1 and CDR2 (germline): MGHRA, YSYEKL. The CDR3 DNA reads TGCGCCAGCAGCCAGGAGCGGACAGGGGTAAATGGCTACACCTTC. The encoded protein is CASSQERTGVNGYTF.

In its sample, this clone was seen a few times. The chain joins TRBV4-2 to TRBJ1-1, with D unresolved. V shed 1 base and J shed 1 base, with 4 bases lying between them. CDR3 length: 13 amino acids. CDR1 and CDR2 from the germline V gene are LGHNA and YNFKEQ. The CDR3 sequence is CASSQGQNTEAFF. The CDR3 DNA follows: TGTGCCAGCAGCCAAGGACAGAACACTGAAGCTTTCTTT.

The chain recombines TRBV7-8 with TRBJ1-6, with 7 positions matching TRBD1. The CDR3 has 18 amino acids. The germline gives CDR1 SGHVS, CDR2 FQNEAQ. The J segment lost 7 bases and the V segment lost 1 base, leaving 13 bases of the junction unmatched. CDR3 loop: CASSLGPGRQGLNSPLHF. The CDR3 bases are TGTGCCAGCAGCTTAGGCCCCGGGAGACAGGGCTTAAATTCACCCCTCCACTTT. The complete variable domain, with remaining parts taken from reference TRBV7-8 and TRBJ1-6, reads GAGVSQSPRYKVAKRGQDVALRCDPISGHVSLFWYQQALGQGPEFLTYFQNEAQLDKSGLPSDRFFAERPEGSVSTLKIQRTQQEDSAVYLCASSLGPGRQGLNSPLHFGNGTRLTVT.

The chain links TRBV19 to TRBJ1-5; a possible D gene is TRBD1 (5 bases). The V and J ends lost 3 bases and 8 bases respectively, with 23 bases between them. The CDR3 runs 17 residues. The germline V gene encodes CDR1 LNHDA and CDR2 SQIVND (reference sequence). CDR3: CASSMLALGSGAEPQHF. CDR3 DNA sequence: TGTGCCAGTAGTATGTTGGCGCTCGGCAGCGGGGCTGAGCCCCAGCATTTT. The full variable domain, in which reference TRBV19 and TRBJ1-5 provide the parts outside the CDR3, is DGGITQSPKYLFRKEGQNVTLSCEQNLNHDAMYWYRQDPGQGLRLIYYSQIVNDFQKGDIAEGYSVSREKKESFPLTVTSAQKNPTAFYLCASSMLALGSGAEPQHFGDGTRLSIL.

The V call is TRBV5-6, the J call TRBJ2-2; no definite D call. Germline values: CDR1 SGHDT, CDR2 YYEEEE. The CDR3 totals 12 residues. V was cut by 4 bases and J by 7 bases, with 8 bases left in between. CDR3 in DNA: TGTGCCAGCAGCAGCCCCGTCGGGGAGCTGTTTTTT. This encodes CASSSPVGELFF.

This chain connects TRBV10-3 to TRBJ1-1; D unclear. The CDR3 spans 15 residues. CDR1 is ENHRY and CDR2 is SYGVKD in the germline V gene. V lost 0 bases, J lost 3 bases, and 11 bases lay in between. CDR3: CAISESSRGYTEAFF. The DNA of the CDR3 is TGTGCCATCAGTGAGTCGAGTCGCGGTTACACTGAAGCTTTCTTT.

The chain joins TRBV18 to TRBJ2-1; D uncertain. This CDR3 is built from 16 residues. CDR1 is KGHSH and CDR2 is LQKENI in the germline V gene. V shed 2 bases and J shed 8 bases, with 19 bases lying between them. This chain's CDR3 is CASSPFEVIFVDEQFF. Here the CDR3 DNA reads TGTGCCAGCTCACCATTCGAGGTAATTTTCGTCGATGAGCAGTTCTTC.

The CDR3 DNA follows: TGTGCCAGCAGTGAACTTCTAGCGGGGAGATCAGAGCAGTACTTC. Encoded protein: CASSELLAGRSEQYF. V and J are TRBV6-1 and TRBJ2-5, with 9 positions matching TRBD2. The length of the CDR3 is 15 residues. In germline, CDR1 is MNHNS, CDR2 SASEGT. Trimming removed 2 bases from V and 11 bases from J; junction bases left unmatched: 12.

This CDR3 reads CAWLDRNTGELFF. DNA for the CDR3: TGTGCCTGGCTGGACAGAAACACCGGGGAGCTGTTTTTT. This chain connects TRBV30 to TRBJ2-2; the D gene is possibly TRBD1 (6 bases). The CDR3 length is 13 residues. In germline, CDR1 is GTSNPN, CDR2 SVGIG (reference sequence). Trimming took off 5 bases at V and 2 bases at J, with 9 bases between the two ends.

This rearrangement joins TRBV11-2 to TRBJ2-7; 12 bases match TRBD2. The CDR3 runs 15 residues. J lost 4 bases, V lost 4 bases, and 5 bases had no gene match. CDR1 SGHAT and CDR2 FQNNGV come from the germline V gene. In DNA form, the CDR3 reads TGTGCCAGCAGCTCTAGGACTAGCGGGGCATACGAGCAGTACTTC. This translates into CASSSRTSGAYEQYF. The whole variable domain, filled in from reference TRBV11-2 and TRBJ2-7, reads EAGVAQSPRYKIIEKRQSVAFWCNPISGHATLYWYQQILGQGPKLLIQFQNNGVVDDSQLPKDRFSAERLKGVDSTLKIQPAKLEDSAVYLCASSSRTSGAYEQYFGPGTRLTVT.

This chain connects TRBV28 to TRBJ2-6; D call uncertain. CDR1 is MDHEN and CDR2 is SYDVKM in the germline V gene. The CDR3 has 17 amino acids. Trimming left V 2 bases short and J 0 bases short, with 11 bases between. The CDR3: CASSLGPPISGANVLTF. The CDR3 DNA reads as TGTGCCAGCAGTTTAGGCCCCCCCATCTCTGGGGCCAACGTCCTGACTTTC.